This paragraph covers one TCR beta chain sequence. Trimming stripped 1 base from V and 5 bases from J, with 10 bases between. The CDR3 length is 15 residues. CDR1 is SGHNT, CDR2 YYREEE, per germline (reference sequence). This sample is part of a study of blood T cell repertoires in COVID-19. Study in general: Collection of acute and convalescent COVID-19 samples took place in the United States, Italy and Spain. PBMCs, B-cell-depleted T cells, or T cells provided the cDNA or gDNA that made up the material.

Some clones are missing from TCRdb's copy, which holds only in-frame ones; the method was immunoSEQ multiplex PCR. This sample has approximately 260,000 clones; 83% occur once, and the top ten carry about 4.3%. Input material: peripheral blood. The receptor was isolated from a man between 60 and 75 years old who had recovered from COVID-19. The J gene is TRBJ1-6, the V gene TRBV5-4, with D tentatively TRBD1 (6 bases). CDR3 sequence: CASSLITGNNSPLHF. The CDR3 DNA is TGTGCCAGCAGCTTGATCACAGGGAATAATTCACCCCTCCACTTT.